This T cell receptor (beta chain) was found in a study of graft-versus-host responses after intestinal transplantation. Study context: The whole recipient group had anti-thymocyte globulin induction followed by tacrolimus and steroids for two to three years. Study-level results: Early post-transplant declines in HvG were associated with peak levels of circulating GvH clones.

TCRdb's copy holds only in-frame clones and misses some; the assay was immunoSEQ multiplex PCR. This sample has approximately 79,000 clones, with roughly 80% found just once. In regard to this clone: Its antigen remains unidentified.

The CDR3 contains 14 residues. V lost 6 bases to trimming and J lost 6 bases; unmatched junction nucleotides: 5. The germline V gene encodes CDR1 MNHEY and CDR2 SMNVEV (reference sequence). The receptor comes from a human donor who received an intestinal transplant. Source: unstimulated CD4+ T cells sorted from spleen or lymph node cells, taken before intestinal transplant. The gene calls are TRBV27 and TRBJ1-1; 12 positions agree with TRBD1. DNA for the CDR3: TGTGCCAGCAGGCGGGGACAGGGGGCCGCTGAAGCTTTCTTT. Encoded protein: CASRRGQGAAEAFF.